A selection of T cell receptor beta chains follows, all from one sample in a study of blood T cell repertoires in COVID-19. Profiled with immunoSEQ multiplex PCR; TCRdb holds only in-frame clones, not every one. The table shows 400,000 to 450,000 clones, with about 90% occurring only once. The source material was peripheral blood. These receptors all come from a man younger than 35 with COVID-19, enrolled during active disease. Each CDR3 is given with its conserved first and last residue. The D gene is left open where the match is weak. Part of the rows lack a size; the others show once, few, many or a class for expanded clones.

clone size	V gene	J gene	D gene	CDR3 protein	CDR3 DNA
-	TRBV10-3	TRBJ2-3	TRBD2	CAISESGLASDTQYF	TGTGCCATCAGTGAGTCAGGACTAGCCTCAGATACGCAGTATTTT
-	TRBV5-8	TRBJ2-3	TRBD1	CASSSTGDATDTQYF	TGTGCCAGCAGCTCGACAGGGGACGCGACAGATACGCAGTATTTT
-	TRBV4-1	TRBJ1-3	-	CASSQGRESGTGNTIYF	TGCGCCAGCAGCCAGGGTAGGGAGTCTGGGACTGGAAACACCATATATTTT
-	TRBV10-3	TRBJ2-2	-	CAIRVGGVVDTGELFF	TGTGCCATCAGGGTCGGCGGTGTCGTCGACACCGGGGAGCTGTTTTTT
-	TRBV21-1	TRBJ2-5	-	CASSKGQGIQETQYF	TGTGCCAGCAGCAAGGGACAGGGGATTCAAGAGACCCAGTACTTC
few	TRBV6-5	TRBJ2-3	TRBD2	CASSSMRLAHTDTQYF	TGTGCCAGCAGTTCTATGAGACTAGCGCACACAGATACGCAGTATTTT
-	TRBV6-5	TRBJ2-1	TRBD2	CASRTSGHNEQFF	TGTGCCAGCAGGACTAGCGGCCACAATGAGCAGTTCTTC
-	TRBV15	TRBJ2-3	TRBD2	CATSMPGAGGLKDTQYF	TGTGCCACCAGCATGCCCGGAGCGGGAGGACTTAAAGATACGCAGTATTTT
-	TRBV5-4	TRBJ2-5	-	CASRQQGLQETQYF	TGTGCCAGCAGGCAACAGGGCCTCCAAGAGACCCAGTACTTC
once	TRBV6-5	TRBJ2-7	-	CASSYSTRGQGEQYF	TGTGCCAGCAGTTACTCGACCAGGGGTCAAGGCGAGCAGTACTTC
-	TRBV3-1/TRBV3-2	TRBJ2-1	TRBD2	CASSPPGLATHEQFF	TGTGCCAGCAGCCCCCCGGGACTAGCGACCCATGAGCAGTTCTTC
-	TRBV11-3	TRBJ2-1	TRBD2	CASSLDHSGRFF	TGTGCCAGCAGCTTAGATCATAGCGGGAGGTTCTTC
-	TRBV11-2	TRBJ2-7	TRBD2	CASSWTSGSYEQYF	TGTGCCAGCAGCTGGACTAGCGGGTCCTACGAGCAGTACTTC
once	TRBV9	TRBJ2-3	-	CASSGMGGPTDTQYF	TGTGCCAGCAGCGGAATGGGGGGTCCCACAGATACGCAGTATTTT
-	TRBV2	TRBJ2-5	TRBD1	CASSEAGTGEGTQYF	TGTGCCAGCAGTGAGGCAGGGACAGGGGAAGGGACCCAGTACTTC
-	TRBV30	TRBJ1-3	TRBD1	CAWSPGQLGSGNTIYF	TGTGCCTGGAGTCCGGGACAGCTGGGCTCTGGAAACACCATATATTTT
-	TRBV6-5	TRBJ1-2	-	CASSPQAGPYGYTF	TGTGCCAGCAGCCCCCAGGCAGGGCCCTATGGCTACACCTTC
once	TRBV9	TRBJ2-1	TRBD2	CASSPRASGVAGEQFF	TGTGCCAGCAGCCCTCGAGCTAGCGGGGTGGCTGGCGAGCAGTTCTTC
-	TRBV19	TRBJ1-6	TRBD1	CASSTRTGGSYNSPLHF	TGTGCCAGTAGTACTAGGACAGGGGGCTCCTATAATTCACCCCTCCACTTT
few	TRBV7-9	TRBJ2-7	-	CASSTRGGDRTTYEQYF	TGTGCCAGCAGCACAAGAGGGGGGGACAGGACCACCTACGAGCAGTACTTC
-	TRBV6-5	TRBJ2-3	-	CASSYGTMGTDTQYF	TGTGCCAGCAGTTATGGGACAATGGGCACAGATACGCAGTATTTT
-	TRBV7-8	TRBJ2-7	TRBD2	CASSSSSGRAYEQYF	TGTGCCAGCAGCTCCTCTAGCGGGAGGGCGTACGAGCAGTACTTC
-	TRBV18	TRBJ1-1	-	CASSQGRLNTEAFF	TGTGCCAGCTCACAAGGGAGGCTGAACACTGAAGCTTTCTTT
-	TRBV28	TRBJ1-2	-	CASSPYAGVHGYTF	TGTGCCAGCAGTCCCTATGCGGGGGTTCATGGCTACACCTTC